A single sample is the source of the 28 T cell receptor beta chains below, sequenced in a study of blood T cell repertoires in COVID-19. The data were produced by immunoSEQ multiplex PCR, yet TCRdb's version contains in-frame clones alone and is incomplete. The sample consists of approximately 160,000 clones, 90% of them appearing once. The sequenced sample consisted of peripheral blood. These receptors originate from a man between 45 and 60 years old with acute or convalescent COVID-19.

Comment on this clone: Distinct nucleotide sequences in the sample also encode this CDR3. The chain employs TRBV5-1 and TRBJ2-7; TRBD2 might be the D (5 bases). Germline-derived CDR1 and CDR2 are SGHRS and YFSETQ. Trimming took 7 bases from V and 0 from J, leaving 11 bases between them. This CDR3 contains 13 residues. The CDR3 DNA reads TGCGCCAGCCGTGAGGGCAGCTCCTACGAGCAGTACTTC. Encoded protein: CASREGSSYEQYF.

Points on this clone: Other DNA sequences within the sample encode an identical CDR3. V and J are TRBV2 and TRBJ2-5; 9 bases match TRBD1. The V and J ends lost 5 bases and 3 bases, in that order; junction bases with no gene match: 1. CDR3 length: 13 residues. Per germline, CDR1 SNHLY and CDR2 FYNNEI. The CDR3 spells CASSRDREETQYF. CDR3 sequence (DNA): TGTGCCAGCAGTAGGGACAGGGAAGAGACCCAGTACTTC.

This chain joins TRBV5-1 and TRBJ2-1; TRBD2 aligns across 10 bases. The V and J ends lost 0 bases and 5 bases, in that order; junction bases with no gene match: 5. This CDR3 region has 16 residues. Germline V gene lookup returns CDR1 SGHRS and CDR2 YFSETQ. This chain's CDR3 is CASSLATSGIDNEQFF. As DNA, the CDR3 is TGCGCCAGCAGCTTGGCAACTAGCGGGATTGACAATGAGCAGTTCTTC.

V usage is TRBV5-1 and J usage is TRBJ2-2; 8 bases align to TRBD1. The CDR3 totals 13 residues. CDR1 and CDR2 from the germline V gene are SGHRS and YFSETQ. The junction had 7 bases not matched to a gene; V was cut back by 8 bases and J by 7 bases. The CDR3 DNA follows: TGCGCCAGTATGACAGGGGACGGCGGGGAGCTGTTTTTT. Residues: CASMTGDGGELFF.

V is TRBV2 and J is TRBJ2-3, with a possible D match to TRBD2 (6 bases). The CDR3 has 16 amino acids. Germline V CDR1 and CDR2: SNHLY, FYNNEI. The V and J ends lost 5 bases and 2 bases respectively, with 17 bases between them. The CDR3 loop reads CASSRSLAIHTDTQYF. The CDR3 DNA is TGTGCCAGCAGTCGGAGTCTAGCGATACACACAGATACGCAGTATTTT.

The chain links TRBV7-8 to TRBJ2-1; TRBD2 matches 7 bases. Germline assignment: CDR1 SGHVS and CDR2 FQNEAQ. After removal of 2 bases from V and 6 bases from J, the junction contained 10 bases not matched to a gene. The CDR3 consists of 16 residues. As DNA, the CDR3 is TGTGCCAGCAGCTTATCACGACTAGCCGGCCGCAATGAGCAGTTCTTC. Its translation: CASSLSRLAGRNEQFF.

V usage is TRBV13 and J usage is TRBJ1-4; the D is unclear. V was clipped by 2 bases and J by 7 bases, with 14 bases between them. The CDR3 loop spans 15 amino acids. Germline V lookup: CDR1 PRHDT, CDR2 FYEKMQ (reference sequence). CDR3 region: CASSLPGERGEKLFF. CDR3 DNA sequence: TGTGCCAGCAGCTTACCCGGGGAGCGGGGTGAAAAACTGTTTTTT. The entire variable domain, with the rest obtained from reference TRBV13 and TRBJ1-4, is as follows: AAGVIQSPRHLIKEKRETATLKCYPIPRHDTVYWYQQGPGQDPQFLISFYEKMQSDKGSIPDRFSAQQFSDYHSELNMSSLELGDSALYFCASSLPGERGEKLFFGSGTQLSVL.

The sample holds one count of this clone. The V gene is TRBV28, the J gene TRBJ2-1, with TRBD1 identical over 10 bases. The CDR3 totals 15 residues. After removal of 5 bases from V and 4 bases from J, the junction contained 5 bases not matched to a gene. In germline, CDR1 is MDHEN, CDR2 SYDVKM. The CDR3 DNA sequence: TGTGCCAGCAGTCCGGTGGGACAGGGGTACAATGAGCAGTTCTTC. This translates into CASSPVGQGYNEQFF.

The rearrangement uses TRBV6-5 and TRBJ2-7; TRBD1 agrees at 10 bases. The CDR3 sequence is 14 residues long. With 6 bases clipped from V and 5 bases from J, the junction kept 7 bases outside the gene matches. CDR1 and CDR2 from the germline V gene are MNHEY and SVGAGI. CDR3 sequence reads: CASRTGGASHEQYV. CDR3 bases: TGTGCCAGCAGGACAGGGGGCGCTAGCCACGAGCAGTACGTC.

In this sample, this clone turned up a few times. This sequence joins TRBV7-8 and TRBJ1-5, with D perhaps TRBD1 (5 bases). CDR1 SGHVS and CDR2 FQNEAQ come from the germline V gene. V lost 5 bases, J lost 5 bases, and 13 bases lay in between. The CDR3 contains 14 residues. The CDR3 here is CASSPPGGDQPQHF. CDR3 in DNA: TGTGCCAGCAGCCCTCCCGGGGGAGATCAGCCCCAGCATTTT.

This chain uses TRBV7-2 with TRBJ2-1; no clear D. Trimming took off 5 bases at V and 1 base at J, with 12 bases between the two ends. Germline V lookup: CDR1 SGHTA, CDR2 FQGNSA. The CDR3 loop spans 15 amino acids. The CDR3 DNA reads TGTGCCAGCAGCCTTAGCCTCCCTTCCTACAATGAGCAGTTCTTC. Its translation: CASSLSLPSYNEQFF.

The genes are TRBV6-5 and TRBJ1-1; D is perhaps TRBD1 (5 bases). The length of the CDR3 is 14 residues. The V gene's germline CDR1 is MNHEY and CDR2 SVGAGI. V was clipped by 2 bases and J by 5 bases, with 12 bases between them. This chain's CDR3 is CASSYRQGRTEAFF. The CDR3 DNA follows: TGTGCCAGCAGTTACCGGCAGGGTCGAACTGAAGCTTTCTTT.

This clone is a singleton in its sample. This chain uses TRBV4-1 with TRBJ2-2; TRBD1 aligns across 9 bases. This CDR3 region has 22 residues. Germline values: CDR1 MGHRA, CDR2 YSYEKL. The V gene end was trimmed by 1 base and the J gene end by 0 bases; junction bases not matched to a gene: 18. The CDR3 DNA reads as TGCGCCAGCAGCCAAGGATGGCACAGGGGGCTGATCGCCTCCACGAACACCGGGGAGCTGTTTTTT. This translates into CASSQGWHRGLIASTNTGELFF.

This clone was observed once. At one boundary the junction diverges from the germline segment, which might be a read error. This chain joins TRBV7-2 and TRBJ1-2; 8 positions agree with TRBD1. Germline V gene data show CDR1 as SGHTA and CDR2 as FQGNSA. This CDR3 contains 15 residues. CDR3 in DNA: TGTGCCAGCACCTTAAAACCCCAGGGGGCGGAAGGCTACACCTTC. Translation: CASTLKPQGAEGYTF.

This clone was observed a handful of times. This sequence joins TRBV3-1 (or the pseudogene TRBV3-2) and TRBJ1-5, with unresolved D. The V end was cut by 1 base, the J end by 5 bases, with 12 bases between. This CDR3 has 15 residues. Germline V gives CDR1 LGHDT, CDR2 YNNKEL (reference sequence). Here the CDR3 DNA reads TGTGCCAGCAGCCAAGGGGGAGGCGGCGATCAGCCCCAGCATTTT. This gives the protein CASSQGGGGDQPQHF.

The sample holds a few counts of this clone. The rearrangement joins TRBV11-2 to TRBJ2-5, with 7 nucleotides matching TRBD2. The germline V gene has CDR1 SGHAT and CDR2 FQNNGV. The CDR3 runs to 15 residues. V trimming: 5 bases; J trimming: 3 bases; junction bases outside the gene matches: 9. The CDR3 is CASSLASGGEETQYF. The DNA for the CDR3 is TGTGCCAGCAGCCTCGCTAGCGGAGGAGAAGAGACCCAGTACTTC. The variable domain in full, with the rest retrieved from reference TRBV11-2 and TRBJ2-5, is EAGVAQSPRYKIIEKRQSVAFWCNPISGHATLYWYQQILGQGPKLLIQFQNNGVVDDSQLPKDRFSAERLKGVDSTLKIQPAKLEDSAVYLCASSLASGGEETQYFGPGTRLLVL.

The V and J genes are TRBV7-8 and TRBJ1-5; 9 bases are a match to TRBD1. The CDR3 extends over 18 amino acids. Germline V lookup: CDR1 SGHVS, CDR2 FQNEAQ. V lost 4 bases to trimming and J lost 0 bases; unmatched junction nucleotides: 10. DNA for the CDR3: TGTGCCAGCAGCTCTGGACAGGGGTATGGGTATAGCAATCAGCCCCAGCATTTT. This sequence encodes CASSSGQGYGYSNQPQHF.

V usage is TRBV15 and J usage is TRBJ1-1; D gene unclear. The V end lost 1 base, the J end lost 4 bases, and 7 bases lay between the germline ends. The germline V gene encodes CDR1 LNHNV and CDR2 YYDKDF (reference sequence). This CDR3 has 13 amino acids. In nucleotides, the CDR3 is TGTGCCACCAGCAGAGTACGAGGCACTGAAGCTTTCTTT. It yields the protein CATSRVRGTEAFF.

The chain is built from TRBV7-9 and TRBJ1-2; 9 positions match TRBD1. Germline V lookup: CDR1 SEHNR, CDR2 FQNEAQ (reference sequence). The CDR3 covers 15 residues. Trimming at V came to 1 base and at J to 4 bases, leaving 4 bases not matched to a gene. The CDR3 loop is CASSLGQGGGYGYTF. DNA of the CDR3: TGTGCCAGCAGCTTAGGACAGGGGGGTGGCTATGGCTACACCTTC.

The gene calls are TRBV15 and TRBJ2-1; 7 bases line up with TRBD2. V lost 2 bases, J lost 1 base, and 2 bases stayed unmatched. The CDR3 runs 15 residues. Germline V CDR1 and CDR2: LNHNV, YYDKDF (reference sequence). CDR3: CATSRTSASYNEQFF. CDR3 nucleotide sequence: TGTGCCACCAGCAGAACTAGCGCGTCCTACAATGAGCAGTTCTTC.

This clone was counted once. V gene TRBV19 combines with J gene TRBJ1-6, with 9 positions matching TRBD1. The germline V gene encodes CDR1 LNHDA and CDR2 SQIVND (reference sequence). The length of the CDR3 is 16 residues. V shed 6 bases and J 7 bases; nucleotides not matched to a gene: 10. CDR3 loop: CASRRSAGQGNSPLHF. The CDR3 nucleotides read TGTGCCAGTAGGAGAAGTGCGGGACAGGGAAATTCACCCCTCCACTTT. The full variable domain, with the rest looked up from reference TRBV19 and TRBJ1-6, is DGGITQSPKYLFRKEGQNVTLSCEQNLNHDAMYWYRQDPGQGLRLIYYSQIVNDFQKGDIAEGYSVSREKKESFPLTVTSAQKNPTAFYLCASRRSAGQGNSPLHFGNGTRLTVT.

The V call is TRBV5-4, the J call TRBJ2-3; D uncertain. Germline loops: CDR1 SGHNT, CDR2 YYREEE (reference sequence). This CDR3 comprises 12 residues. V lost 1 base to trimming and J lost 6 bases, with 6 bases between them. CDR3 protein: CASSLFLDTQYF. CDR3 DNA sequence: TGTGCCAGCAGCTTGTTTCTGGATACGCAGTATTTT. Variable domain in full (rest from reference TRBV5-4 and TRBJ2-3): ETGVTQSPTHLIKTRGQQVTLRCSSQSGHNTVSWYQQALGQGPQFIFQYYREEENGRGNFPPRFSGLQFPNYSSELNVNALELDDSALYLCASSLFLDTQYFGPGTRLTVL.

The CDR3 spells CATKGALGGKLFF. For the CDR3, the DNA is TGTGCCACCAAGGGGGCCTTAGGGGGAAAACTGTTTTTT. The V gene is TRBV24-1, the J gene TRBJ1-4; 7 nucleotides align to TRBD1. Trimming at V came to 8 bases and at J to 10 bases, leaving 9 bases not matched to a gene. This CDR3 comprises 13 residues. CDR1 is KGHDR and CDR2 is SFDVKD in the germline V gene.

This sequence joins TRBV27 and TRBJ2-3, with TRBD1 as a possible D gene (6 bases). V lost 6 bases and J 2 bases, leaving 15 bases between the germline ends. The CDR3 runs 15 residues. The germline gives CDR1 MNHEY, CDR2 SMNVEV (reference sequence). The chain's CDR3 is CASSSHRDHTDTQYF. In DNA, the CDR3 is TGTGCCAGCAGCTCACACAGGGACCACACAGATACGCAGTATTTT.

V gene TRBV19 combines with J gene TRBJ2-3; D possibly corresponds to TRBD2 (7 bases). The length of the CDR3 is 14 residues. Per the germline V gene, CDR1 is LNHDA and CDR2 is SQIVND (reference sequence). The V gene lost 4 bases and the J gene lost 8 bases, with 16 bases spanning the gap. CDR3 nucleotides: TGTGCCAGTAGTAATAGGGCGAGGGGGGGTACGCAGTATTTT. It encodes CASSNRARGGTQYF.

The chain joins TRBV10-3 to TRBJ1-2; perhaps TRBD1 as D (6 bases). The CDR3 length is 16 residues. Germline loops: CDR1 ENHRY, CDR2 SYGVKD. The V end lost 0 bases, the J end lost 0 bases, and 11 bases lay between the germline ends. CDR3 DNA sequence: TGTGCCATCAGTGAGTCGGAAGACAGGACTAACTATGGCTACACCTTC. Residues: CAISESEDRTNYGYTF.

This clone came up once. The chain combines TRBV27 with TRBJ1-6; possibly TRBD1 for D (6 bases). V lost 7 bases, J lost 6 bases, and 16 bases lay in between. This CDR3 is 15 amino acids long. Looked up from germline, CDR1 is MNHEY and CDR2 is SMNVEV (reference sequence). In DNA form, the CDR3 reads TGTGCCAGCAAAGGTGTAGGACAGACTAATTCACCCCTCCACTTT. The encoded protein is CASKGVGQTNSPLHF.

The chain links TRBV5-4 to TRBJ2-2; tentatively, D is TRBD2 (5 bases). V lost 0 bases, J lost 0 bases, and 12 bases lay in between. The CDR3 contains 17 residues. The V gene's germline CDR1 is SGHNT and CDR2 YYREEE (reference sequence). The CDR3 loop reads CASSLERAGTNTGELFF. As DNA, the CDR3 is TGTGCCAGCAGCTTGGAGAGGGCAGGCACGAACACCGGGGAGCTGTTTTTT.